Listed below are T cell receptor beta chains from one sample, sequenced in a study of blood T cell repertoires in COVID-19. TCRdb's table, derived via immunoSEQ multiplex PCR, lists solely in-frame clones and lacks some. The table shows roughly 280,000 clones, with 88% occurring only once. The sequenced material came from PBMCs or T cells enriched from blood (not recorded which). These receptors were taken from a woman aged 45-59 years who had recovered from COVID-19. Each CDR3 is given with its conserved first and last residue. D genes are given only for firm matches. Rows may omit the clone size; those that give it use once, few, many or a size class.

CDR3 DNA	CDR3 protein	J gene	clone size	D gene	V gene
TGTGCCAGCAGTGTGGGACAGGGCTATGGCTACACCTTC	CASSVGQGYGYTF	TRBJ1-2	.	TRBD1	TRBV25-1
TGTGCCTGGAGTGTCAGGGCCGGCAATCAGCCCCAGCATTTT	CAWSVRAGNQPQHF	TRBJ1-5	.	.	TRBV30
TGTGCCAGCAGTTTTGGGACTAGAAGCTCCTACGAGCAGTACTTC	CASSFGTRSSYEQYF	TRBJ2-7	once	TRBD2	TRBV28
TGTGCCAGCTCACCTTTACAAGAGACCCAGTACTTC	CASSPLQETQYF	TRBJ2-5	.	.	TRBV18
TGTGCCAGCAGCTCACCTACCGGGACAGGGACCCAAGAGACCCAGTACTTC	CASSSPTGTGTQETQYF	TRBJ2-5	few	TRBD1	TRBV7-2
TGTGCCAGCAGTTTGGGAGGTTCCTACAATGAGCAGTTCTTC	CASSLGGSYNEQFF	TRBJ2-1	.	.	TRBV27
TGTGCCAGCAGTGAAACCCCCGATCATAGTCGGGGGGAGCTGTTTTTT	CASSETPDHSRGELFF	TRBJ2-2	.	.	TRBV2
TGTGCCATCTCTTACGGGGGAGGGGAAGGAAACACCATATATTTT	CAISYGGGEGNTIYF	TRBJ1-3	.	.	TRBV5-4
TGCGCCAGCAGCCCTAGCGGGAGTGACGAGCAGTACTTC	CASSPSGSDEQYF	TRBJ2-7	.	TRBD2	TRBV10-1
TGTGCCAGCAGCGTCGAACCCCGACTAGCGGGAGGCTACGAGCAGTACTTC	CASSVEPRLAGGYEQYF	TRBJ2-7	once	TRBD2	TRBV9
TGTGCCAGTATGGGGGCCCGTAGCGGGAGCTCCTACAATGAGCAGTTCTTC	CASMGARSGSSYNEQFF	TRBJ2-1	.	TRBD2	TRBV19
TGTGCCAACGATCGAAAGGGACAGTGGGGAGGTAGTCAGCCCCAGCATTTT	CANDRKGQWGGSQPQHF	TRBJ1-5	.	TRBD1	TRBV28
TGTGCCAGCAGCCCGGGAAGGAGGGCTAATGAAAAACTGTTTTTT	CASSPGRRANEKLFF	TRBJ1-4	.	.	TRBV5-8
TGTGCCAGCACCTCAGAAGGACTAGTCTACAATGAGCAGTTCTTC	CASTSEGLVYNEQFF	TRBJ2-1	.	TRBD2	TRBV27
TGCGCCAGCAGCCTCCAGCGGGGTGCTAGCACAGATACGCAGTATTTT	CASSLQRGASTDTQYF	TRBJ2-3	.	TRBD2	TRBV5-1